One and the same sample provided the 14 T cell receptor beta chains below, sequenced in a study of cytomegalovirus exposure and HLA in healthy donors. With 60 Vbeta and 13 Jbeta primers, the PCR was carried out. Clones were sequenced by immunoSEQ multiplex PCR, and TCRdb holds only the in-frame ones, with some missing. This sample has around 190,000 clones, with over 65% found just once. The specimen was PBMCs. The receptors originated from a middle-aged man in good health and CMV-seropositive.

The J gene is TRBJ2-2, the V gene TRBV12-5, with 7 bases fitting TRBD1. The V segment lost 6 bases and the J segment 4 bases; nucleotides outside the gene matches: 2. Germline V gene data show CDR1 as LGHNT and CDR2 as FRNRAP. This CDR3 spans 13 amino acids. This CDR3 is CASGQGVTGELFF. The CDR3 DNA reads TGTGCTAGTGGGCAGGGGGTCACCGGGGAGCTGTTTTTT.

The chain combines TRBV7-7 with TRBJ1-6; D is undetermined. The length of the CDR3 is 13 residues. The germline gives CDR1 SSHAT, CDR2 FNYEAQ (reference sequence). Trimming pared 5 bases from V and 7 bases from J, leaving 9 bases between. CDR3 amino acids: CASSKNTNSPLHF. The CDR3 nucleotides are TGTGCCAGCAGCAAGAATACAAATTCACCCCTCCACTTT.

The V gene is TRBV5-3, the J gene TRBJ2-7; 9 bases agree with TRBD1. TRBV5-3 is reported as an ORF; its role is uncertain. V shed 3 bases, J shed 3 bases, and the junction held 13 bases outside the gene matches. The CDR3 has 17 amino acids. The CDR3 protein is CARSSGTGMTLYYEQYF. CDR3 in DNA: TGTGCCAGAAGCTCGGGGACAGGGATGACCCTCTACTACGAGCAGTACTTC.

The chain employs TRBV27 and TRBJ1-4; 7 bases fit TRBD1. The germline CDR1 and CDR2 sequences are MNHEY and SMNVEV (reference sequence). V was clipped by 6 bases and J by 0 bases; unmatched bases: 22. The CDR3 is 21 amino acids. In DNA, the CDR3 is TGTGCCAGCAGACTTTTTCCCCAGGCAGGGGGAGAGTTTGCAACTAATGAAAAACTGTTTTTT. This gives the protein CASRLFPQAGGEFATNEKLFF.

This chain connects TRBV5-8 to TRBJ2-1; 7 positions match TRBD1. This CDR3 has 18 residues. With V trimmed by 0 bases and J by 2 bases, 11 bases remained unmatched. Germline V gene data show CDR1 as SGHTS and CDR2 as YDEGEE. The CDR3 DNA follows: TGTGCCAGCAGCTTGGGGGGGACAGACCGGATGCCCTACAATGAGCAGTTCTTC. Amino acids: CASSLGGTDRMPYNEQFF.

This chain joins TRBV2 and TRBJ1-1, with D maybe TRBD1 (5 bases). This CDR3 is 14 amino acids long. Germline V lookup: CDR1 SNHLY, CDR2 FYNNEI. V dropped 6 bases and J dropped 3 bases, with 14 bases sitting between them. The CDR3 sequence: CASSPTGGDTEAFF. DNA for the CDR3: TGTGCCAGCAGCCCAACGGGAGGGGACACTGAAGCTTTCTTT.

The CDR3 spells CASSTPGQGKDQYF. Here the CDR3 DNA reads TGTGCCAGCAGTACCCCGGGACAGGGCAAGGACCAGTACTTC. The V call is TRBV6-1, the J call TRBJ2-7, with 9 nucleotides matching TRBD1. V dropped 5 bases and J dropped 10; count of bases not matched to a gene: 12. CDR1 and CDR2 (germline): MNHNS, SASEGT. The CDR3 is 14 residues long.

The chain couples TRBV10-3 to TRBJ2-7; TRBD1 aligns across 10 bases. The V gene end was trimmed by 7 bases and the J gene end by 2 bases; junction bases not matched to a gene: 5. In germline, CDR1 is ENHRY, CDR2 SYGVKD. The CDR3 contains 14 residues. CDR3 region: CAITPGQGPYEQYF. The CDR3 nucleotides read TGTGCCATCACCCCGGGACAGGGGCCCTACGAGCAGTACTTC.

V usage is TRBV7-9 and J usage is TRBJ1-5; no definite D call. CDR3 length: 14 amino acids. V was cut by 5 bases and J by 8 bases, with 16 bases left in between. Germline assignment: CDR1 SEHNR and CDR2 FQNEAQ (reference sequence). The chain's CDR3 is CASSATGGSEPQHF. The CDR3 region has the DNA TGTGCCAGCAGCGCTACGGGCGGTAGCGAGCCCCAGCATTTT.

The chain couples TRBV4-3 to TRBJ2-6; 10 bases are a match to TRBD1. V gave up 0 bases and J gave up 0 bases; unmatched junction bases: 2. The CDR3 contains 18 residues. CDR1 is LGHNA and CDR2 is YSLEER in the germline V gene. The CDR3 sequence is CASSQDWDRGSGANVLTF. The CDR3 DNA reads TGCGCCAGCAGCCAAGATTGGGACAGGGGCTCTGGGGCCAACGTCCTGACTTTC.

The CDR3 DNA follows: TGCGCCAGCAGCCTAGCTAGCGGCTCCTACAATGAGCAGTTCTTC. Translating it yields CASSLASGSYNEQFF. The V call is TRBV5-1, the J call TRBJ2-1; 7 bases are a match to TRBD2. The CDR3 consists of 15 residues. J lost 0 bases, V lost 4 bases, and 4 bases had no gene match. The germline CDR1 and CDR2 sequences are SGHRS and YFSETQ.

The CDR3 region is CASSEMPGTVGEQYF. CDR3 DNA: TGTGCCAGCAGTGAAATGCCCGGGACAGTGGGTGAGCAGTACTTC. The chain joins TRBV11-3 to TRBJ2-7; 7 bases agree with TRBD1. The trim removed 6 bases at V and 7 bases at J, leaving 15 bases unmatched. This CDR3 comprises 15 residues. Germline V lookup: CDR1 SGHNT, CDR2 YENEEA.

V gene TRBV6-5 combines with J gene TRBJ2-7, with 10 bases identical to TRBD2. Germline lookup yields CDR1 MNHEY and CDR2 SVGAGI. The CDR3 extends over 13 amino acids. Trimming cost V 10 bases and J 3 bases; bases outside gene matches: 6. The CDR3 region has the DNA TGTGCCACCCACCCTAGCGGGGGCTACGAGCAGTACTTC. The encoded protein is CATHPSGGYEQYF.

V and J are TRBV29-1 and TRBJ2-5; 8 bases are a match to TRBD1. This CDR3 spans 11 amino acids. CDR1 is SQVTM and CDR2 is ANQGSEA in the germline V gene. After removal of 6 bases from V and 7 bases from J, the junction contained 4 bases not matched to a gene. The DNA of the CDR3 is TGCAGCGTGGATGACAGGGGGACCCAGTACTTC. It codes for CSVDDRGTQYF. Together with reference TRBV29-1 and TRBJ2-5, the CDR3 gives the full variable domain: SAVISQKPSRDICQRGTSLTIQCQVDSQVTMMFWYRQQPGQSLTLIATANQGSEATYESGFVIDKFPISRPNLTFSTLTVSNMSPEDSSIYLCSVDDRGTQYFGPGTRLLVL.